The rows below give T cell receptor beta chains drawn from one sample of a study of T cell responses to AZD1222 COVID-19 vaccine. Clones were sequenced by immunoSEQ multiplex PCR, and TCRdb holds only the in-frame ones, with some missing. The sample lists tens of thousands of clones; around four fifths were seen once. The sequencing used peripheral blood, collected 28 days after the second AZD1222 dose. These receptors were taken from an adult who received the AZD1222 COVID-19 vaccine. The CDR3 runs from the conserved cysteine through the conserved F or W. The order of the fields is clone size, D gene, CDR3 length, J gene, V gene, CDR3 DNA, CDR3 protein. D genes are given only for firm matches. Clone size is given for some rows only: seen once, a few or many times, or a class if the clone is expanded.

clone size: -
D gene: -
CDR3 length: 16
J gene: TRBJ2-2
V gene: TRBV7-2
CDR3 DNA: TGTGCCAGCAGCTTAGGCCTCAGGATGAACACCGGGGAGCTGTTTTTT
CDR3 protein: CASSLGLRMNTGELFF

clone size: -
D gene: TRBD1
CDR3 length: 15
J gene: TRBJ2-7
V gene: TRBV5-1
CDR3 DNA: TGCGCCAGCAGCACAGGGGTTAGCGCAACCTACGAGCAGTACTTC
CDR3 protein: CASSTGVSATYEQYF

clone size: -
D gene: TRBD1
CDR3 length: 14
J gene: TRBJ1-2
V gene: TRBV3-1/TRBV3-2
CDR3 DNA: TGTGCCAGCAGCTTACTTGACAGGGCGGGTGGCTACACCTTC
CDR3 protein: CASSLLDRAGGYTF

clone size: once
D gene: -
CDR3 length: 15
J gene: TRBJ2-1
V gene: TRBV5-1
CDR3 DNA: TGCGCCAGCAGCTTAGTTACAAGCTCCTACAATGAGCAGTTCTTC
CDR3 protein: CASSLVTSSYNEQFF

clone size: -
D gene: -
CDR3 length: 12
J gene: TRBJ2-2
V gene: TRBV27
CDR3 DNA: TGTGCCAGCAGGTTAGCTCACGGGGAGCTGTTTTTT
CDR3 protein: CASRLAHGELFF

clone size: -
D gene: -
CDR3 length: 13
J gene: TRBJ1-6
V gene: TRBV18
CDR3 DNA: TGTGCCAGCTCAAAAGGCAGGGATTCACCCCTCCACTTT
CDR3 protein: CASSKGRDSPLHF

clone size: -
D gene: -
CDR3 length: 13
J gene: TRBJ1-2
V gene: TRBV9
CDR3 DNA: TGTGCCAGCAGCCCCGAAGGGGGGTACGGCTACACCTTC
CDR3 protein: CASSPEGGYGYTF

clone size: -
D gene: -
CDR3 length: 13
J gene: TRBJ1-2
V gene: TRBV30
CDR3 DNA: TGTGCCTGGAGTGTTGGCCCTAACTATGGCTACACCTTC
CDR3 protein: CAWSVGPNYGYTF

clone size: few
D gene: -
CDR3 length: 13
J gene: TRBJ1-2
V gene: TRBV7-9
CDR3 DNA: TGTGCCAGCAGCCCACTGAGGCTCCATGGCTACACCTTC
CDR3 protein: CASSPLRLHGYTF

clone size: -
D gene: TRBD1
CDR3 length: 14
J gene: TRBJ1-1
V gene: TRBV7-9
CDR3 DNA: TGTGCCAGCAGCTCACAGGGGGCGAACACTGAAGCTTTCTTT
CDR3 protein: CASSSQGANTEAFF

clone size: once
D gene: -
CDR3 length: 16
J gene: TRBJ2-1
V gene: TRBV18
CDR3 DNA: TGTGCCAGCTCCCCGGCGGCCCTAAGGAGTGGTAATGAGCAGTTCTTC
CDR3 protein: CASSPAALRSGNEQFF

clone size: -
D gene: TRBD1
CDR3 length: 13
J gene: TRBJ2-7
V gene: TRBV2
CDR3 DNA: TGTGCCAGCAGCTACAGGGGAACGGGGGAGCAGTACTTC
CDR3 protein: CASSYRGTGEQYF

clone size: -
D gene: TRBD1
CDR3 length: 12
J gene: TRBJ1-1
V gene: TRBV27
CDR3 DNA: TGTGCCACGTACAGGGGTGTGACTGAAGCTTTCTTT
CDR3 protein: CATYRGVTEAFF

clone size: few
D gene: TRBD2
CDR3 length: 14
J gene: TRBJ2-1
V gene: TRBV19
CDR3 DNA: TGTGCCAGTAGTCGGCGCGGGGGGGCTCGGGAGCAGTTCTTC
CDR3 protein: CASSRRGGAREQFF

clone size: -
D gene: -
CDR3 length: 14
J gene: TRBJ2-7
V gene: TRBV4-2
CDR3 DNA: TGTGCCAGCAGCCAAGTAAAGGGATCCTACGAGCAGTACTTC
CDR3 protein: CASSQVKGSYEQYF

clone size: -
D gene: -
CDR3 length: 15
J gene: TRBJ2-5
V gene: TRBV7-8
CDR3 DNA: TGTGCCAGCAGTCCCCCGCGGCGGCGCACGGAGACCCAGTACTTC
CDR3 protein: CASSPPRRRTETQYF

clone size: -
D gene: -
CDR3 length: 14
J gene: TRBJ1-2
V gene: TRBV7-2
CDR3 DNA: TGTGCCAGCGGAATTCAGGGGCCCTTTGGTGGCTACACCTTC
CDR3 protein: CASGIQGPFGGYTF

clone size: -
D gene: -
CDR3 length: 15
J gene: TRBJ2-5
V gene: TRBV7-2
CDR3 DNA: TGTGCCAGCAGTCAATTCAGTGGGGGATCAGAGACCCAGTACTTC
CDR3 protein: CASSQFSGGSETQYF

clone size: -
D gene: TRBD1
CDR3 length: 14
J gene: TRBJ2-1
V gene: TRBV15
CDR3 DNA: TGTGCCACCAGCAGGACAGGGGGCCGGAATGAGCAGTTCTTC
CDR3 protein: CATSRTGGRNEQFF

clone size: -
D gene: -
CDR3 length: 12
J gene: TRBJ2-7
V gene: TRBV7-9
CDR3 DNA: TGTGCCAGCAGCCCCCATCTAAACGAGCAGTACTTC
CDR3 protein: CASSPHLNEQYF

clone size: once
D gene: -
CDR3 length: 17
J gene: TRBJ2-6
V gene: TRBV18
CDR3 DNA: TGTGCCAGCTCACCACGAACAGGGAGCTCTGGGGCCAACGTCCTGACTTTC
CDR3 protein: CASSPRTGSSGANVLTF

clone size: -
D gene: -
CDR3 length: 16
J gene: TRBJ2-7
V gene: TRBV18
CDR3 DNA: TGTGCCAGCTCACCGCGGGTAGGGGAACTGTCCTACGAGCAGTACTTC
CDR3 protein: CASSPRVGELSYEQYF

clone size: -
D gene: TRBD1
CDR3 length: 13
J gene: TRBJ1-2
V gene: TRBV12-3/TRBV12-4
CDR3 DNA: TGTGCCAGCAGGCAGGGGGAAAACTATGGCTACACCTTC
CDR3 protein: CASRQGENYGYTF

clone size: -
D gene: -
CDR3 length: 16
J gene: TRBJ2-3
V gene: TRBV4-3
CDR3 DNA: TGCGCCAGCAGCCAAGATCGGTTCCAAAAAGCAGATACGCAGTATTTT
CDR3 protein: CASSQDRFQKADTQYF

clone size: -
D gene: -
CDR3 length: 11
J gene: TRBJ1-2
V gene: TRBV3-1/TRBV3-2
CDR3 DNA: TGTGCCAGCAGCCTAGGGGATGGCTACACCTTC
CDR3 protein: CASSLGDGYTF

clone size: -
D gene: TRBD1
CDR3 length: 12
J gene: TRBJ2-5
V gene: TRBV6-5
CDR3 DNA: TGTGCCAGCCAGGGGGCGACGGAGACCCAGTACTTC
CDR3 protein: CASQGATETQYF

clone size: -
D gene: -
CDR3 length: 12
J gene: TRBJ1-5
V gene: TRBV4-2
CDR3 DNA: TGTGCCAGCAGCCGTGGCAATCAGCCCCAGCATTTT
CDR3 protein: CASSRGNQPQHF

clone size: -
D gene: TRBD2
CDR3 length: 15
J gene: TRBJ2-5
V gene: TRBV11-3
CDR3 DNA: TGTGCCAGCAGCTTAGGCGGGGGGGCCGGAGAGACCCAGTACTTC
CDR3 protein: CASSLGGGAGETQYF

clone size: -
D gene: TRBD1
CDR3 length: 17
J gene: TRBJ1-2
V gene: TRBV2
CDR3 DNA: TGTGCCAGCAGTGAAATTTTAGGGGACAGGACAGCAGTGGGCTACACCTTC
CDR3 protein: CASSEILGDRTAVGYTF

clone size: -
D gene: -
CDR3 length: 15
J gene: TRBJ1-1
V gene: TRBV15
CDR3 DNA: TGTGCCACCAGCAGAGACGGGAGTATGAACACTGAAGCTTTCTTT
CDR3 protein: CATSRDGSMNTEAFF

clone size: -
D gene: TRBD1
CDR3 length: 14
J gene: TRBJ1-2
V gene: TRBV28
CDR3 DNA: TGTGCCAGCAGTTTGCCGACAGGGGGTCCTGGCTACACCTTC
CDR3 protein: CASSLPTGGPGYTF

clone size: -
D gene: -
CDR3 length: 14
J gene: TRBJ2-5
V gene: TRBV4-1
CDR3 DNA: TGCGCCAGCAGCCAAGCGACTAGGGCAGGGACCCAGTACTTC
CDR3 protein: CASSQATRAGTQYF

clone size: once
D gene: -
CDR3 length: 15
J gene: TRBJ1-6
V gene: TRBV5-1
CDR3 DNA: TGCGCCAGCAGCGCATACGAGGGCTCTAATTCACCCCTCCACTTT
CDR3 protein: CASSAYEGSNSPLHF

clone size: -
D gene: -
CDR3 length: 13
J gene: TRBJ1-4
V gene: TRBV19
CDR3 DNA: TGTGCCAGTACCCCTTCAGGGGTTGAAAAACTGTTTTTT
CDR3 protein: CASTPSGVEKLFF

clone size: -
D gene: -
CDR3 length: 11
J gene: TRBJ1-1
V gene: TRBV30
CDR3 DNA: TGTGCCTGGATGGTTGGGACTGAAGCTTTCTTT
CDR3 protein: CAWMVGTEAFF

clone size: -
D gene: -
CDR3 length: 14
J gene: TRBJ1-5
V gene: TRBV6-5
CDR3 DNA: TGTGCCAGCAGTTACTCGATCCGGGGTCAGCCCCAGCATTTT
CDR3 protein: CASSYSIRGQPQHF

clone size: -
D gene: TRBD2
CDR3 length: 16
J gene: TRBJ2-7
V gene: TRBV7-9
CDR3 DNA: TGTGCCAGCAGCCCAAGGACTAGCGGAGCCCACTACGAGCAGTACTTC
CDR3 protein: CASSPRTSGAHYEQYF

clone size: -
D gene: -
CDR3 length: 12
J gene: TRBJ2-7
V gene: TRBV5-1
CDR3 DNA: TGCGCCAGCAGTTACAGGGCTTACGAGCAGTACTTC
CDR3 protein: CASSYRAYEQYF

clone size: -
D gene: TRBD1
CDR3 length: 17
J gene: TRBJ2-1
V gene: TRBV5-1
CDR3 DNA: TGCGCCAGCAGCTTGGGTCTCGGGACAGGGTATAACAATGAGCAGTTCTTC
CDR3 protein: CASSLGLGTGYNNEQFF

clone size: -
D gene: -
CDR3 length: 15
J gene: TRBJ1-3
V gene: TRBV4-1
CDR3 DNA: TGCGCCAGCAGCCAAGTGGGCGCAGGCGGAAACACCATATATTTT
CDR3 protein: CASSQVGAGGNTIYF

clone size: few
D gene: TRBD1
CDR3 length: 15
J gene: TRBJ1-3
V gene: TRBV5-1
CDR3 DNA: TGCGCCAGCACCCCAAGAGGGGGCGCTGGAAACACCATATATTTT
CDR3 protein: CASTPRGGAGNTIYF